A selection of T cell receptor beta chains follows, all from one sample in a study of long-term antiretroviral therapy in people with HIV. Clones were read by immunoSEQ multiplex PCR, and TCRdb kept only the in-frame ones, dropping some. Here the sample spans 15,000 to 20,000 clones, about 71% being singletons. The source material was unsorted PBMCs, sampled 1.5 years before starting antiretroviral therapy. These receptors all come from a woman in her forties or fifties with HIV. Both conserved end residues are part of each CDR3. A D gene is named only where the DNA matches it firmly. Size values are once, few and many counts, or a class for expanded clones, and some rows have none.

cdr3_nt,cdr3_aa,v_call,d_call,clone_size,j_call
TGTGCCTGGAGTGTCGACTCGACAGGGAACACTGAAGCTTTCTTT,CAWSVDSTGNTEAFF,TRBV30,NA,NA,TRBJ1-1
TGCGCCAGCAGCTTGGGGACTAGCGGGGGTGATACGCAGTATTTT,CASSLGTSGGDTQYF,TRBV5-1,TRBD2,NA,TRBJ2-3
TGTGCCAGCAGCCCATTAGTCACCCCATCTGGGGCCAACGTCCTGACTTTC,CASSPLVTPSGANVLTF,TRBV7-7,NA,NA,TRBJ2-6
TGTGCCAGCAGCCCGACACGACTAGCGGGGGCCCAAGAGACCCAGTACTTC,CASSPTRLAGAQETQYF,TRBV7-9,TRBD2,medium-sized,TRBJ2-5
TGTGCCAGCAGCCCGTTGAGGGGTCACGAGCAGTACTTC,CASSPLRGHEQYF,TRBV7-9,NA,NA,TRBJ2-7
TGTGCCAGCAGCTTTTACATCGCAGTGGGCACAGATACGCAGTATTTT,CASSFYIAVGTDTQYF,TRBV7-9,NA,NA,TRBJ2-3
TGTGCCAGCAGTGTAGCTATAGCGGGGGGGGAAGAGACCCAGTACTTC,CASSVAIAGGEETQYF,TRBV6-1,TRBD2,few,TRBJ2-5
TGTGCCAGTAGTATAAGGGGGGCAGCGTCCTCTGGAAACACCATATATTTT,CASSIRGAASSGNTIYF,TRBV19,NA,NA,TRBJ1-3
TGTGCCAGCAGCCCGGGGAGGAACACCGGGGAGCTGTTTTTT,CASSPGRNTGELFF,TRBV25-1,NA,NA,TRBJ2-2
TGTGCCAGCAGCACATCTGCGGACAGGGCCTCTACTAACTATGGCTACACCTTC,CASSTSADRASTNYGYTF,TRBV7-8,TRBD1,NA,TRBJ1-2
TGTGCCAGCAGTAGGGGAGGGGCCAGCACAGATACGCAGTATTTT,CASSRGGASTDTQYF,TRBV6-1,TRBD2,NA,TRBJ2-3
TGTGCCAGCAGAGGGGACAGGTCTACGGTTGGCTACACCTTC,CASRGDRSTVGYTF,TRBV2,TRBD1,few,TRBJ1-2
TGCGCCAGCAGCTTGGCAGGGGGAGAGACCCAGTACTTC,CASSLAGGETQYF,TRBV5-1,TRBD1,NA,TRBJ2-5
TGTGCCTGTCTACGACAGGTCAGCACCGGGGAGCTGTTTTTT,CACLRQVSTGELFF,TRBV30,NA,NA,TRBJ2-2
TGTGCCAGCCGGACTAGCGGGGGGGCCTTTGAGCAGTTCTTC,CASRTSGGAFEQFF,TRBV6-5,TRBD2,NA,TRBJ2-1
TGTGCCAGCAGCTCCGGAGGGGACGCTCAGCCCCAGCATTTT,CASSSGGDAQPQHF,TRBV5-6,NA,few,TRBJ1-5
TGTGCCAGCATGAGGGACAGGGGGTCCGAGCAGTACTTC,CASMRDRGSEQYF,TRBV6-5,TRBD1,NA,TRBJ2-7
TGTGCCAGCAGCTCCAAGACAGGCCTTGAAGCTTTCTTT,CASSSKTGLEAFF,TRBV7-2,NA,NA,TRBJ1-1
TGTGCCAGCTCACCCCGCAGCAGCTCCTATAATTCACCCCTCCACTTT,CASSPRSSSYNSPLHF,TRBV18,NA,few,TRBJ1-6
TGTGCCAGCAGCTTAGGAGGGCTTAATTCACCCCTCCACTTT,CASSLGGLNSPLHF,TRBV7-2,NA,NA,TRBJ1-6
TGCAGCGTGATGACAGGGAATCAGCCCCAGCATTTT,CSVMTGNQPQHF,TRBV29-1,TRBD1,NA,TRBJ1-5
TGTGCCAGCAGCTCGCCCGACAGGGGGGCTTTCTTT,CASSSPDRGAFF,TRBV6-6,TRBD1,NA,TRBJ1-1
TGTGCCAGCAGCTGGGGACAGAGATCCTACAATGAGCAGTTCTTC,CASSWGQRSYNEQFF,TRBV5-5,TRBD1,NA,TRBJ2-1
TGTGCTAGTGGCAACGACCCCTACACAGATACGCAGTATTTT,CASGNDPYTDTQYF,TRBV12-5,NA,NA,TRBJ2-3
TGTGCCAGCACGGCGAACCGGGACAGGGGCTGGGATACGCAGTATTTT,CASTANRDRGWDTQYF,TRBV14,TRBD1,NA,TRBJ2-3
TGTGCCAGCAGGATATCACAGGGGGTCCTTGAGACCCAGTACTTC,CASRISQGVLETQYF,TRBV6-1,TRBD1,NA,TRBJ2-5
TGTGCCATCAGTCCCGGGACAGGGAAGTACGAGCAGTACTTC,CAISPGTGKYEQYF,TRBV10-3,TRBD1,NA,TRBJ2-7
TGTGCCAGCATCAGCCGAGGACTAGCGGGGGGCGGCTCCTACAATGAGCAGTTCTTC,CASISRGLAGGGSYNEQFF,TRBV21-1,NA,NA,TRBJ2-1
TGTGCCAGCAGTGAACTCGGCGAAAAACTGTTTTTT,CASSELGEKLFF,TRBV6-1,NA,NA,TRBJ1-4
TGTGCCAGCAGTTACTCGGGGCAGGGTCAGCCCCAGCATTTT,CASSYSGQGQPQHF,TRBV6-5,NA,few,TRBJ1-5
TGCGCCAGCAGCTTCGCCGACAGGGGCGGAGATACGCAGTATTTT,CASSFADRGGDTQYF,TRBV4-1,TRBD1,NA,TRBJ2-3
TGTGCCAGCAGCCCCAGACAGGGCTACGAGCAGTACTTC,CASSPRQGYEQYF,TRBV9,TRBD1,once,TRBJ2-7
TGTGCCTGGAGTGAAGGGGGCATTGCCACTGAAGCTTTCTTT,CAWSEGGIATEAFF,TRBV30,TRBD1,NA,TRBJ1-1
TGTGCCAGCAGCCAGGGGACTAGCGGGGATTACGGGGAGACCCAGTACTTC,CASSQGTSGDYGETQYF,TRBV14,TRBD2,NA,TRBJ2-5
TGCGCCAGCAGCTACGGACAGGGTGGGGAGGAGACCCAGTACTTC,CASSYGQGGEETQYF,TRBV5-1,TRBD1,NA,TRBJ2-5
TGCGCCAGCAGCTTGGAAACTAATGAAAAACTGTTTTTT,CASSLETNEKLFF,TRBV5-1,NA,NA,TRBJ1-4
TGTGCCAGCGAGCGGGGGAACTACAATGAGCAGTTCTTC,CASERGNYNEQFF,TRBV11-2,TRBD2,NA,TRBJ2-1
TGTGCCAGCAGCCCAAGGGGGGCGAGATCCACAGATACGCAGTATTTT,CASSPRGARSTDTQYF,TRBV5-4,NA,NA,TRBJ2-3
TGTGCCAGCAGCCCAAGGGACTGGGAAGGGGAGACCCAGTACTTC,CASSPRDWEGETQYF,TRBV7-9,NA,NA,TRBJ2-5
TGTGCCAGCGCCAACCTTAGCACAGATACGCAGTATTTT,CASANLSTDTQYF,TRBV27,NA,NA,TRBJ2-3
TGTGCCTGGCAAAACAGGGAGAATTCACCCCTCCACTTT,CAWQNRENSPLHF,TRBV30,NA,few,TRBJ1-6
TGTGCTAGTGGTTCGCTTGGACTAGCGGGGGGCAAATACTACAATGAGCAGTTCTTC,CASGSLGLAGGKYYNEQFF,TRBV12-5,TRBD2,NA,TRBJ2-1
TGTGCCAGCAGCACAAGACAATTGGCCCCTCCTGAGCTGTTTTTT,CASSTRQLAPPELFF,TRBV21-1,NA,NA,TRBJ2-2
TGCGCCAGCAGCCAAGAGGGCAACCAGGGACTTTCTCGATCACCCCTCCACTTT,CASSQEGNQGLSRSPLHF,TRBV4-1,NA,once,TRBJ1-6
TGCGCCAGCAAGGCTAGCGGGGGCCGGACGGCGAGTGAGCAGTTCTTC,CASKASGGRTASEQFF,TRBV5-1,TRBD2,NA,TRBJ2-1
TGTGCCAGCAGTTTCAGGGATTCAATAGGTTCACCCCTCCACTTT,CASSFRDSIGSPLHF,TRBV27,NA,NA,TRBJ1-6
TGTGCCAGCAGTGTCGAAGGTGCCAACAATCAGCCCCAGCATTTT,CASSVEGANNQPQHF,TRBV6-1,NA,few,TRBJ1-5
TGCGCCAGCAGCTTGGGGGCATCTGGAAACACCATATATTTT,CASSLGASGNTIYF,TRBV5-1,NA,NA,TRBJ1-3
TGTGCCAGCAGCGTGTCTGGCGGGGGCGCCCAGCCCCAGCATTTT,CASSVSGGGAQPQHF,TRBV5-6,NA,NA,TRBJ1-5
TGTGCCAGTAGTATTGGGGACAGGAGCCCCTACACCTTC,CASSIGDRSPYTF,TRBV19,TRBD1,NA,TRBJ1-2
TGTGCCAGCAGTTACCTGGGACAGGGGGGGGCTGAAGCTTTCTTT,CASSYLGQGGAEAFF,TRBV6-5,TRBD1,NA,TRBJ1-1
TGCAGTGGGCTACTCCAAGAGACCCAGTACTTC,CSGLLQETQYF,TRBV20-1,NA,once,TRBJ2-5
TGCAGCGTTGAAGACAGGGGGCTGGGCACCGGGGAGCTGTTTTTT,CSVEDRGLGTGELFF,TRBV29-1,TRBD1,medium-sized,TRBJ2-2
TGCGCCAGCAGCTTCGGGACAGGGGGTCCCGAGGGCCAGTACTTC,CASSFGTGGPEGQYF,TRBV5-1,TRBD1,NA,TRBJ2-5
TGCGCCAGCAGCTTGGCGGGACAGACCTATGGCTACACCTTC,CASSLAGQTYGYTF,TRBV5-1,TRBD1,few,TRBJ1-2
TGTGCCAGCAGTTTTACTCTAGCCGGGGGGGATCAGCCCCAGCATTTT,CASSFTLAGGDQPQHF,TRBV28,NA,once,TRBJ1-5
TGTGCCAGCAGCTTCACGGTGAATGAGCAGTTCTTC,CASSFTVNEQFF,TRBV5-6,NA,NA,TRBJ2-1
TGTGCCAGCAGCCCCACTAGCGGGGCCCCCAATGAGCAGTTCTTC,CASSPTSGAPNEQFF,TRBV6-5,TRBD2,NA,TRBJ2-1
TGTGCCAGCAGTGAGCAGACATACTATGGCTACACCTTC,CASSEQTYYGYTF,TRBV2,NA,NA,TRBJ1-2
TGTGCCAGCAGTGTCGACAGGGGTGGCAATTCACCCCTCCACTTT,CASSVDRGGNSPLHF,TRBV6-1,TRBD1,NA,TRBJ1-6